The 25 T cell receptor beta chains below come from one sample, sequenced in a study of cytomegalovirus exposure and HLA in healthy donors. In the PCR, 60 Vbeta and 13 Jbeta primers were used. Profiled with immunoSEQ multiplex PCR; TCRdb holds only in-frame clones, not every one. Here the sample spans approximately 110,000 clones, about four fifths being singletons. Sequencing was carried out using PBMCs. The origin of the receptors is a man in his forties in good health and CMV-seronegative.

J is TRBJ2-3 and V is TRBV19; a possible D gene is TRBD1 (6 bases). The germline V gene encodes CDR1 LNHDA and CDR2 SQIVND (reference sequence). Trimming shortened V by 0 bases and J by 5 bases, and 30 bases separated the two germline ends. CDR3 size: 21 residues. The CDR3 DNA sequence: TGTGCCAGTAGTATAGACCCTGACAGGAGAACTATACCCCGCGCGGGAGATACGCAGTATTTT. Its protein is CASSIDPDRRTIPRAGDTQYF.

In DNA, the CDR3 is TGTGCCAGCAGCGTAGGGGAGCGGGCGGACTACGAGCAGTACTTC. Translation: CASSVGERADYEQYF. The chain employs TRBV9 and TRBJ2-7; D might be TRBD2 (6 bases). Germline V gene sequence: CDR1 SGDLS, CDR2 YYNGEE. Trimming took 0 bases from V and 3 from J, leaving 13 bases between them. The CDR3 sequence is 15 residues long.

The gene calls are TRBV9 and TRBJ2-5; maybe TRBD1 (6 bases). This CDR3 region has 15 residues. V was clipped by 0 bases and J by 5 bases, with 14 bases between them. The germline V gene encodes CDR1 SGDLS and CDR2 YYNGEE. The CDR3 bases are TGTGCCAGCAGCGTAGAAGGGGGAAGGCTGGAGACCCAGTACTTC. This gives the protein CASSVEGGRLETQYF.

V usage is TRBV18 and J usage is TRBJ1-4, with TRBD1 identical over 10 bases. Trimming cost V 3 bases and J 8 bases; bases outside gene matches: 3. The CDR3 totals 14 residues. The germline V gene has CDR1 KGHSH and CDR2 LQKENI. The CDR3 nucleotides are TGTGCCAGCTCACCTGGGACAGGGGAGGAAAAACTGTTTTTT. Amino acids: CASSPGTGEEKLFF.

The rearrangement joins TRBV13 to TRBJ2-4; 10 bases match TRBD2. In germline, CDR1 is PRHDT, CDR2 FYEKMQ (reference sequence). The ends lost 5 bases at V and 2 bases at J; junction bases unmatched: 9. This CDR3 has 17 amino acids. CDR3 sequence reads: CASSRIQAGGPKNIQYF. The DNA for the CDR3 is TGTGCCAGCAGCCGGATCCAAGCGGGGGGGCCCAAAAACATTCAGTACTTC.

The chain links TRBV9 to TRBJ1-4, with TRBD1 matching over 11 bases. The CDR3 totals 14 residues. In germline, CDR1 is SGDLS, CDR2 YYNGEE. V lost 7 bases to trimming and J lost 4 bases; unmatched junction nucleotides: 3. CDR3 residues: CASGTGGSNEKLFF. As DNA, the CDR3 is TGTGCCAGCGGGACAGGGGGTAGTAATGAAAAACTGTTTTTT.

The J gene is TRBJ1-2, the V gene TRBV25-1; D is ambiguous. The V end was cut by 5 bases, the J end by 8 bases, with 18 bases between. CDR1 and CDR2 from the germline V gene are MGHDK and SYGVNS. This CDR3 is 14 amino acids long. DNA of the CDR3: TGTGCCAGCAGTCAACTGAATGGGCAGACGGGCTACACCTTC. Amino acid sequence: CASSQLNGQTGYTF.

In this sample, this clone turned up once. The V gene is TRBV5-5, the J gene TRBJ1-2, with TRBD1 matching 10 bases. In germline, CDR1 is SGHKS, CDR2 YYEKEE (reference sequence). V lost 4 bases and J lost 7; bases outside the gene matches: 16. The CDR3 spans 17 residues. CDR3 nucleotides: TGTGCCAGCAGCCAGAGGGACAGGGGAGAAATCTTCTTTGGCTACACCTTC. Encoded protein: CASSQRDRGEIFFGYTF. Supplemented by reference TRBV5-5 and TRBJ1-2, the full variable domain reads DAGVTQSPTHLIKTRGQQVTLRCSPISGHKSVSWYQQVLGQGPQFIFQYYEKEERGRGNFPDRFSARQFPNYSSELNVNALLLGDSALYLCASSQRDRGEIFFGYTFGSGTRLTVV.

The J gene is TRBJ1-2, the V gene TRBV28; 7 bases agree with TRBD1. The V gene end was trimmed by 6 bases and the J gene end by 4 bases; junction bases not matched to a gene: 5. There are 13 residues in the CDR3. CDR1 and CDR2 (germline): MDHEN, SYDVKM. The CDR3 here is CASSMDRRYGYTF. The CDR3 coding sequence is TGTGCCAGCAGCATGGACAGGCGCTATGGCTACACCTTC.

V gene TRBV5-4 combines with J gene TRBJ2-7; 8 bases align to TRBD2. The CDR3 loop spans 15 amino acids. Germline V gene sequence: CDR1 SGHNT, CDR2 YYREEE (reference sequence). The V and J ends lost 0 bases and 0 bases, in that order; junction bases with no gene match: 2. This CDR3 is CASSLAGGSSYEQYF. Written as DNA, the CDR3 is TGTGCCAGCAGCTTGGCGGGGGGGAGCTCCTACGAGCAGTACTTC.

This clone was seen a handful of times. The rearrangement joins TRBV7-9 to TRBJ2-3; 8 positions match TRBD1. The CDR3 extends over 16 amino acids. From germline, CDR1 is SEHNR and CDR2 FQNEAQ (reference sequence). After removal of 4 bases from V and 3 bases from J, the junction contained 9 bases not matched to a gene. In DNA, the CDR3 is TGTGCCAGCAGCTCTATCCAGGGGGCGCTTACAGATACGCAGTATTTT. Encoded protein: CASSSIQGALTDTQYF.

The chain employs TRBV14 and TRBJ2-7; 7 bases match TRBD1. Germline-derived CDR1 and CDR2 are SGHDN and FVKESK. Losses at the gene ends were 4 bases for V and 3 bases for J; bases not matched to a gene: 9. The CDR3 consists of 15 residues. CDR3 residues: CASSLFGTDYYEQYF. The CDR3 bases are TGTGCCAGCAGCCTTTTCGGGACAGACTACTACGAGCAGTACTTC.

The chain joins TRBV7-3 to TRBJ2-1; 8 positions agree with TRBD2. Germline V gene sequence: CDR1 SGHTA, CDR2 FQGTGA. The CDR3 spans 14 residues. V lost 1 base to trimming and J lost 6 bases; unmatched junction nucleotides: 2. As DNA, the CDR3 is TGTGCCAGCAGCTTAAACGGGGGGGCCAATGAGCAGTTCTTC. Translating gives CASSLNGGANEQFF. Full variable domain (outside the CDR3, taken from reference TRBV7-3 and TRBJ2-1): GAGVSQTPSNKVTEKGKYVELRCDPISGHTALYWYRQSLGQGPEFLIYFQGTGAADDSGLPNDRFFAVRPEGSVSTLKIQRTERGDSAVYLCASSLNGGANEQFFGPGTRLTVL.

The CDR3: CASSLGPGIVEQYF. CDR3 coding DNA: TGTGCCAGCAGCTTGGGCCCAGGAATCGTGGAGCAGTACTTC. This chain uses TRBV5-8 with TRBJ2-7, with D hard to call. V lost 0 bases, J lost 7 bases, and 14 bases lay in between. Germline CDR1 reads SGHTS; CDR2 reads YDEGEE. CDR3 length: 14 residues.

This chain connects TRBV4-2 to TRBJ2-2, with D possibly being TRBD1 (5 bases). Germline CDR1 LGHNA, CDR2 YNFKEQ. There are 17 residues in the CDR3. V was trimmed by 0 bases and J by 3 bases, leaving 14 bases between them. The CDR3 DNA sequence: TGTGCCAGCAGCCAAGATCCATCAGGGTTCGACACCGGGGAGCTGTTTTTT. Encoded protein: CASSQDPSGFDTGELFF.

Only one count was recorded for this clone. Germline and junction disagree at one end, which may indicate a read error. The V and J genes are TRBV2 and TRBJ2-4, with a possible D match to TRBD1 (5 bases). Germline CDR1 is SNHLY and CDR2 is FYNNEI. The CDR3 is 12 amino acids. For the CDR3, the DNA is TGTGCCAGCAGAGACAGCCTAAACAGTCAGTACTTC. This gives the protein CASRDSLNSQYF.

In nucleotides, the CDR3 is TGTGCCAGCAGCCTGCGGGGCGAAGGAGCTAACTATGGCTACACCTTC. Translating it yields CASSLRGEGANYGYTF. The J gene is TRBJ1-2, the V gene TRBV9; a possible D gene is TRBD1 (5 bases). CDR3 size: 16 residues. V lost 4 bases and J 0 bases, leaving 16 bases between the germline ends. Looked up from germline, CDR1 is SGDLS and CDR2 is YYNGEE. The variable domain in full, with the rest retrieved from reference TRBV9 and TRBJ1-2, is DSGVTQTPKHLITATGQRVTLRCSPRSGDLSVYWYQQSLDQGLQFLIQYYNGEERAKGNILERFSAQQFPDLHSELNLSSLELGDSALYFCASSLRGEGANYGYTFGSGTRLTVV.

V is TRBV4-1 and J is TRBJ2-7; D might be TRBD2 (5 bases). Per germline, CDR1 MGHRA and CDR2 YSYEKL. V gave up 4 bases and J gave up 5 bases, with 33 bases separating them. The CDR3 has 20 residues. The CDR3 protein is CASSPLLTNSPTGHLNEQYF. The CDR3 nucleotides are TGCGCCAGCAGCCCCCTTCTGACTAATAGTCCCACCGGGCACTTAAACGAGCAGTACTTC.

The chain is built from TRBV28 and TRBJ2-1, with unresolved D. CDR1 and CDR2 from the germline V gene are MDHEN and SYDVKM. Between the trimmed V and J ends, which lost 4 bases and 9 bases, there was a span of 13 bases. This CDR3 has 13 amino acids. Here the CDR3 DNA reads TGTGCCAGCAGTTCCCCTCCTAGAGGTGAGCAGTTCTTC. Translated: CASSSPPRGEQFF. Supplemented by reference TRBV28 and TRBJ2-1, the full variable domain reads DVKVTQSSRYLVKRTGEKVFLECVQDMDHENMFWYRQDPGLGLRLIYFSYDVKMKEKGDIPEGYSVSREKKERFSLILESASTNQTSMYLCASSSPPRGEQFFGPGTRLTVL.

The V call is TRBV5-1, the J call TRBJ1-2; the match to TRBD1 covers 8 bases. The CDR3 has 14 residues. Germline V CDR1 and CDR2: SGHRS, YFSETQ. V lost 4 bases and J lost 6; bases outside the gene matches: 8. CDR3 nucleotides: TGCGCCAGCAGCGCCAGCAGGGGGCTGAATGGCTACACCTTC. This codes for CASSASRGLNGYTF.

With respect to this clone: A read error may produce the germline difference seen at one junction end. The chain is built from TRBV7-6 and TRBJ2-6, with D perhaps matching TRBD1 (5 bases). Germline CDR1 and CDR2: SGHVS and FNYEAQ. This CDR3 is built from 15 residues. The CDR3 here is CASSLVATGANGLTF. Written as DNA, the CDR3 is TGTGCCAGCAGCTTAGTGGCCACTGGGGCCAACGGCCTGACTTTC.

The table lists this clone with a count of one. The V and J genes are TRBV6-6 and TRBJ2-7; 9 bases are shared with TRBD1. CDR1 is MNHNY and CDR2 is SVGAGI in the germline V gene (reference sequence). The CDR3 extends over 14 amino acids. J was trimmed by 2 bases and V by 11 bases; bases with no gene match: 10. The CDR3 protein is CAGSPGQGTYEQYF. The CDR3 coding sequence is TGTGCCGGATCACCGGGACAGGGTACCTACGAGCAGTACTTC.

This clone came up a few times. J is TRBJ2-1 and V is TRBV19; possible D gene TRBD1, 6 bases. This CDR3 region has 14 residues. Germline V CDR1 and CDR2: LNHDA, SQIVND (reference sequence). Trimming removed 3 bases from V and 6 bases from J, with 12 bases in between. The CDR3 reads CASSIYLDSNEQFF. In DNA, the CDR3 is TGTGCCAGTAGTATCTATCTGGACAGCAATGAGCAGTTCTTC.

The rearrangement uses TRBV6-5 and TRBJ2-5; TRBD1 is a possible D gene (7 bases). Germline V CDR1 and CDR2: MNHEY, SVGAGI. Between the trimmed V and J ends, which lost 2 bases and 5 bases, there was a span of 15 bases. This CDR3 has 15 amino acids. The CDR3 spells CASSYKGAGRETQYF. For the CDR3, the DNA is TGTGCCAGCAGTTACAAGGGGGCGGGACGCGAGACCCAGTACTTC.

This chain connects TRBV9 to TRBJ2-2; 8 bases align to TRBD1. Germline trimming cut 3 bases from V and 5 bases from J; bases unmatched to any gene: 3. CDR1 SGDLS and CDR2 YYNGEE come from the germline V gene. This CDR3 has 14 residues. CDR3 amino acids: CASSAGQVTGELFF. The CDR3 DNA reads as TGTGCCAGCAGCGCGGGACAGGTAACCGGGGAGCTGTTTTTT.